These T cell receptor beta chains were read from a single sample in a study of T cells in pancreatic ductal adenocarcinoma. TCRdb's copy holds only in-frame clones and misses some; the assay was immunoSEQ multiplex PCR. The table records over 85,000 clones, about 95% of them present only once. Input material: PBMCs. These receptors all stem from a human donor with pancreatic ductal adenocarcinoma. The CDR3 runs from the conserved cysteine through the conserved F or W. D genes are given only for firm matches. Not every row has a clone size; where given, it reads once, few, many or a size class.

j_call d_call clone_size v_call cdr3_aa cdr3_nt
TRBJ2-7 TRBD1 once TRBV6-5 CASSTGVGYEQYF TGTGCCAGCAGTACAGGGGTAGGCTACGAGCAGTACTTC
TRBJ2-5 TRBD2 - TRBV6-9 CASSPSPAGGPKKTQYF TGTGCCAGCAGCCCCTCGCCTGCGGGAGGGCCCAAGAAGACCCAGTACTTC
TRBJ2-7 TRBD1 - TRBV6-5 CASSYSQGDYEQYF TGTGCCAGCAGTTACTCACAGGGGGACTACGAGCAGTACTTC
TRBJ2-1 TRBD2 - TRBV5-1 CASSLAASGMNEQFF TGCGCCAGCAGCTTGGCGGCTAGCGGGATGAATGAGCAGTTCTTC
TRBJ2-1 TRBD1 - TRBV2 CASILGQPYNEQFF TGTGCCAGCATTCTGGGACAGCCATACAATGAGCAGTTCTTC
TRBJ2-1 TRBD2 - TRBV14 CASGDGTSGRNEQFF TGTGCCAGCGGGGACGGGACTAGCGGGAGAAATGAGCAGTTCTTC
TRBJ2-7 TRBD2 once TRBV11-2 CASSLPLAVSSYEQYF TGTGCCAGCAGCTTACCCCTAGCGGTGAGCTCCTACGAGCAGTACTTC
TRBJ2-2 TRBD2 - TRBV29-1 CSVVSGGTGELFF TGCAGCGTTGTTAGCGGGGGCACCGGGGAGCTGTTTTTT
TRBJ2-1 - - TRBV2 CASSVHNEQFF TGTGCCAGCAGCGTCCACAATGAGCAGTTCTTC
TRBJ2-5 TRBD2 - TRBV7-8 CASSLTSGSWTQYF TGTGCCAGCAGCTTGACTAGCGGGAGTTGGACCCAGTACTTC
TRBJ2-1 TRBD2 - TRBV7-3 CASSISGGTYNEQFF TGTGCCAGCTCCATTAGCGGGGGGACCTACAATGAGCAGTTCTTC
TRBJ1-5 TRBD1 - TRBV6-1 CASSGLGQVGQPQHF TGTGCCAGCAGTGGGTTAGGACAGGTCGGCCAGCCCCAGCATTTT
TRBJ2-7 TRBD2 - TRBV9 CASSVAGLAVYEQYF TGTGCCAGCAGCGTAGCGGGACTAGCGGTGTACGAGCAGTACTTC
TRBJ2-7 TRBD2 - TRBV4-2 CASSQDGTSGRWGYEQYF TGTGCCAGCAGCCAAGATGGGACTAGCGGGAGGTGGGGATACGAGCAGTACTTC
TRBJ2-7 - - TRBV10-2 CASSLQGRSFQYF TGCGCCAGCAGTCTACAGGGCAGGTCGTTCCAGTACTTC
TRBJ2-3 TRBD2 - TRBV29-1 CSVDLAGADTQYF TGCAGCGTTGATCTAGCGGGAGCTGATACGCAGTATTTT
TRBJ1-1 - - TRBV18 CASSPLGLLNTEAFF TGTGCCAGCTCACCACTAGGACTCCTGAACACTGAAGCTTTCTTT
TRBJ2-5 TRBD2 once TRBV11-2 CASSPQREARTQYF TGTGCCAGCAGCCCCCAGCGGGAGGCTCGGACCCAGTACTTC
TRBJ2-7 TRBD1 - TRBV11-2 CASSSTGGVSESF TGTGCCAGCAGCTCGACAGGGGGTGTCTCCGAGTCCTTC
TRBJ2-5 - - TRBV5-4 CASSRSGVETQYF TGTGCCAGCAGCCGTAGCGGAGTAGAGACCCAGTACTTC
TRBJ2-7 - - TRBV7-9 CASSSFYEQYF TGTGCCAGCAGCAGCTTCTACGAGCAGTACTTC
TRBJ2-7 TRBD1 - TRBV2 CASRTGTGYEQYF TGTGCCAGCAGGACCGGGACAGGGTACGAGCAGTACTTC
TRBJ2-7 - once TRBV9 CASGALELGGEQYF TGTGCCAGCGGAGCGTTAGAGTTGGGGGGCGAGCAGTACTTC
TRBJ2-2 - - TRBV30 CAWSSGNTGELFF TGTGCCTGGAGTTCAGGGAACACCGGGGAGCTGTTTTTT
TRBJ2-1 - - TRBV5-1 CASSPNPGWEQFF TGCGCCAGCAGCCCGAACCCCGGGTGGGAGCAGTTCTTC
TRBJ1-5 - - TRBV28 CASSIGGDNQPQHF TGTGCCAGCAGTATAGGGGGGGATAATCAGCCCCAGCATTTT
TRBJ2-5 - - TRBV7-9 CASSAIDWETQYF TGTGCCAGCAGCGCTATCGATTGGGAGACCCAGTACTTC
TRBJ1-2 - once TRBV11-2 CASSLAGGDGYTF TGTGCCAGCAGCTTAGCCGGGGGGGATGGCTACACCTTC
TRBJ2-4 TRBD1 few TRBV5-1 CASTGDRGIQYF TGCGCCAGCACAGGGGACAGGGGCATTCAGTACTTC